This T cell receptor beta chain appears in the sequencing data of a study of blood T cell repertoires in COVID-19. Study overall: The United States, Italy and Spain were the sources of the acute and convalescent COVID-19 samples.

Repertoires were generated with immunoSEQ multiplex PCR, while TCRdb's copy carries only in-frame clones and drops some. The data show under 300,000 clones, approximately 86% seen once. The receptor was derived from a man younger than 35 with active or convalescent COVID-19. The source material was peripheral blood.

CDR3 sequence reads: CASRDRWGYTF. CDR3 DNA: TGTGCCAGTAGAGATCGGTGGGGCTACACCTTC. The chain links TRBV19 to TRBJ1-2, with D unresolved. This CDR3 spans 11 amino acids. From germline, CDR1 is LNHDA and CDR2 SQIVND (reference sequence). V dropped 6 bases and J dropped 8 bases, with 10 bases sitting between them.